Sequencing of this TCR beta chain was carried out in a study of control samples from healthy donors and cancer patients. The method was immunoSEQ multiplex PCR; TCRdb's version includes in-frame clones alone and lacks a portion of them. Here the sample spans roughly 180,000 clones, over 85% being singletons. The sample comprised blood. The TCR comes from a woman aged 55-70 years in good health.

The DNA of the CDR3 is TGTGCCAGCAGTTACCTACTTGCGGATGCTGGGGCCAACGTCCTGACTTTC. It yields the protein CASSYLLADAGANVLTF. This rearrangement joins TRBV6-2 or TRBV6-3 to TRBJ2-6; no reliable D call. The CDR3 sequence is 17 residues long. V lost 2 bases and J lost 2, with 13 bases in between. Per the germline V gene, CDR1 is MNHEY and CDR2 is SVGEGT.